The 10 T cell receptor beta chains presented below share a single source sample, sequenced in a study of T cell responses to AZD1222 COVID-19 vaccine (dated by TCRdb to about 2021). Receptor amplification or capture employed the immunoSEQ multiplex PCR assay. The table was pulled from immuneACCESS by TCRdb, which kept in-frame rearrangements only. Such tables lose some clones; where checked, under half of the loss comes from unresolved V genes, and the rest has no known cause. This sample comprises 150,000 to 200,000 clones, around 92% of them detected only once. The ten largest clones add up to about 2.5% of the sample. The sample's time point label, decoded: baseline before first vaccination. The sequencing used peripheral blood, collected on day 0 of AZD1222 vaccination. The receptor source for this set is an adult in good health.

The J gene is TRBJ1-5, the V gene TRBV30; D perhaps matches TRBD1 (5 bases). The germline CDR1 and CDR2 sequences are GTSNPN and SVGIG (reference sequence). V lost 2 bases to trimming and J lost 3 bases, with 8 bases between them. The CDR3 consists of 13 residues. DNA for the CDR3: TGTGCCTGGAGTTCAGGGCTCAATCAGCCCCAGCATTTT. Translated, it gives CAWSSGLNQPQHF. Full variable domain (outside the CDR3, taken from reference TRBV30 and TRBJ1-5): SQTIHQWPATLVQPVGSPLSLECTVEGTSNPNLYWYRQAAGRGLQLLFYSVGIGQISSEVPQNLSASRPQDRQFILSSKKLLLSDSGFYLCAWSSGLNQPQHFGDGTRLSIL.

This clone was observed a handful of times. V usage is TRBV12-3 or TRBV12-4 and J usage is TRBJ1-1; D is uncertain. The V gene lost 9 bases and the J gene lost 1 base, with 9 bases spanning the gap. The CDR3 is 12 residues long. The CDR3 nucleotides read TGTGCCAGTACCCTTCGGAACACTGAAGCTTTCTTT. As protein: CASTLRNTEAFF.

The gene calls are TRBV18 and TRBJ2-7; weak D call: TRBD2 (7 bases). The V and J ends lost 1 base and 9 bases respectively, with 13 bases between them. CDR1 and CDR2 from the germline V gene are KGHSH and LQKENI. This CDR3 region has 13 residues. The chain's CDR3 is CASSPRGGDGQYF. The CDR3, as DNA: TGTGCCAGCTCACCACGAGGGGGGGATGGGCAGTACTTC.

The DNA of the CDR3 is TGTGCCAGCTCACCACCGGACGTCAGCGGCTCCTACGAGCAGTACTTC. This gives the protein CASSPPDVSGSYEQYF. The V call is TRBV18, the J call TRBJ2-7; tentatively, D is TRBD2 (5 bases). Trimming left V 0 bases short and J 0 bases short, with 12 bases between. This CDR3 is 16 amino acids long. Germline lookup yields CDR1 KGHSH and CDR2 LQKENI.

The chain employs TRBV14 and TRBJ2-7; possible D gene TRBD1, 6 bases. The CDR3 covers 14 residues. Germline CDR1 reads SGHDN; CDR2 reads FVKESK. Deletions cut 1 base from V and 1 base from J, with 8 bases between. CDR3 protein: CASSQAGHSYEQYF. The CDR3, as DNA: TGTGCCAGCAGCCAAGCGGGACATTCCTACGAGCAGTACTTC.

The chain combines TRBV9 with TRBJ2-1; TRBD2 aligns across 9 bases. V was clipped by 2 bases and J by 5 bases; unmatched bases: 5. Germline V gives CDR1 SGDLS, CDR2 YYNGEE. This CDR3 has 15 residues. The CDR3 bases are TGTGCCAGCAGCGTCGCGACTAGCGGAAACAATGAGCAGTTCTTC. Protein product: CASSVATSGNNEQFF.

The chain has TRBV7-9 and TRBJ2-1; perhaps TRBD2 as D (6 bases). Germline V gene data show CDR1 as SEHNR and CDR2 as FQNEAQ (reference sequence). Trimming cost V 1 base and J 8 bases, with 9 bases left between them. This CDR3 spans 13 amino acids. CDR3 in DNA: TGTGCCAGCAGCTTAGGGGGAGGATATGAGCAGTTCTTC. Protein product: CASSLGGGYEQFF. The complete variable domain, with remaining parts taken from reference TRBV7-9 and TRBJ2-1, reads DTGVSQNPRHKITKRGQNVTFRCDPISEHNRLYWYRQTLGQGPEFLTYFQNEAQLEKSRLLSDRFSAERPKGSFSTLEIQRTEQGDSAMYLCASSLGGGYEQFFGPGTRLTVL.

This chain joins TRBV7-2 and TRBJ2-3; 9 bases align to TRBD2. CDR1 is SGHTA, CDR2 FQGNSA, per germline. V trimming: 4 bases; J trimming: 1 base; junction bases outside the gene matches: 12. The CDR3 contains 18 residues. The CDR3 sequence: CASSSPPGGGAGTDTQYF. The CDR3 bases are TGTGCCAGCAGCTCCCCCCCTGGCGGGGGGGCGGGCACAGATACGCAGTATTTT.

J is TRBJ1-3 and V is TRBV6-5; 10 bases map to TRBD1. Per germline, CDR1 MNHEY and CDR2 SVGAGI. This CDR3 has 14 amino acids. V lost 6 bases, J lost 7 bases, and 6 bases stayed unmatched. CDR3: CASSDGQGGNTIYF. CDR3 sequence (DNA): TGTGCCAGCAGCGACGGACAGGGGGGGAACACCATATATTTT.

Only one count was recorded for this clone. The V gene is TRBV28, the J gene TRBJ2-7, with 7 bases that match TRBD1. This CDR3 has 14 residues. V gave up 8 bases and J gave up 6 bases; unmatched junction bases: 13. The germline V gene has CDR1 MDHEN and CDR2 SYDVKM. This chain's CDR3 is CASHEGAGGGEQYF. In DNA, the CDR3 is TGTGCCAGCCATGAGGGGGCAGGAGGTGGCGAGCAGTACTTC.